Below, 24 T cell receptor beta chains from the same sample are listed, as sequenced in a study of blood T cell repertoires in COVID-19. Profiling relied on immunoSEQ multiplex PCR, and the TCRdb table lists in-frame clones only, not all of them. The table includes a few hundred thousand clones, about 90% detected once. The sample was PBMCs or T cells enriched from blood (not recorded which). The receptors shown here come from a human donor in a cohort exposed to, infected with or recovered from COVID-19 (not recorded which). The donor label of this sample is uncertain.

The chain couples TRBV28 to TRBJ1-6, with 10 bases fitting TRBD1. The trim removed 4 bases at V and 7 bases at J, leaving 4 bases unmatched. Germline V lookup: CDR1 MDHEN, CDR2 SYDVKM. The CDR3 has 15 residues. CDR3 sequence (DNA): TGTGCCAGCAGTTCGCGGACAGGGGGGAATTCACCCCTCCACTTT. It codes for CASSSRTGGNSPLHF.

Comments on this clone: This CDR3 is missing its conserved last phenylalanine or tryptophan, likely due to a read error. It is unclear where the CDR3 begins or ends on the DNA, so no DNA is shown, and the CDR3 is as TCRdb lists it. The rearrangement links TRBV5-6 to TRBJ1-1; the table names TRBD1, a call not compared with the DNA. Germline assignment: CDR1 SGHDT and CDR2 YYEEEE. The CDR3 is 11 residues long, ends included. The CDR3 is CASSFGDRVRG.

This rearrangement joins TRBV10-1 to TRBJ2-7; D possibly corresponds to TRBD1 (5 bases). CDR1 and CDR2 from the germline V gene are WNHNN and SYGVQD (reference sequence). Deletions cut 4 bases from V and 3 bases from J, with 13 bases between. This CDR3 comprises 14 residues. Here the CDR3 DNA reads TGCGCCAGCAGTGCTCGTTCTACAGGCTACGAGCAGTACTTC. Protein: CASSARSTGYEQYF.

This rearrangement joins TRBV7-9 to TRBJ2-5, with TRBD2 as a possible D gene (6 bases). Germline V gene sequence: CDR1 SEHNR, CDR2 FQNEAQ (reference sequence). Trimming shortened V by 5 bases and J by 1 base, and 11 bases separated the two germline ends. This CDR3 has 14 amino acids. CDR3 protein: CASSPAGGQETQYF. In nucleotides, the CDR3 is TGTGCCAGCAGCCCAGCGGGTGGCCAAGAGACCCAGTACTTC.

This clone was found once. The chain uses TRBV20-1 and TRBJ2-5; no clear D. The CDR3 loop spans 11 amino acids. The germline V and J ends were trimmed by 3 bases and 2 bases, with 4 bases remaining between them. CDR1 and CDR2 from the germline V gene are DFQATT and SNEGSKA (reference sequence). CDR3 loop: CSASPQETQYF. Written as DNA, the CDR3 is TGCAGTGCTAGTCCGCAAGAGACCCAGTACTTC.

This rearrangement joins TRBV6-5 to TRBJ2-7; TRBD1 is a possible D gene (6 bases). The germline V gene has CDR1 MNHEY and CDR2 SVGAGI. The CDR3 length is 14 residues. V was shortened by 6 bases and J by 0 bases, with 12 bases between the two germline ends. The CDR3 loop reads CASRGAGLSYEQYF. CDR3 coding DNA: TGTGCCAGCAGGGGGGCAGGGCTCTCCTACGAGCAGTACTTC.

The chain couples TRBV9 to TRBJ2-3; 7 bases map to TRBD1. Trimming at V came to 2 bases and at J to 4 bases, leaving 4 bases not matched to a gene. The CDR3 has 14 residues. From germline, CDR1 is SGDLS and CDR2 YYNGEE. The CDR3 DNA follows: TGTGCCAGCAGCGTCTCTACAGGGGCAGATACGCAGTATTTT. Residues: CASSVSTGADTQYF.

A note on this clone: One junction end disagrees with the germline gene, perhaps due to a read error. Written as DNA, the CDR3 is TGTGCCAGCAGCTCCAAGTGGGGAGCGATGGGAGTCTCCAACAATGAGCAGTTCTTC. Its translation: CASSSKWGAMGVSNNEQFF. The V and J genes are TRBV5-6 and TRBJ2-1; perhaps TRBD2 as D (5 bases). CDR3 size: 19 residues. Germline values: CDR1 SGHDT, CDR2 YYEEEE.

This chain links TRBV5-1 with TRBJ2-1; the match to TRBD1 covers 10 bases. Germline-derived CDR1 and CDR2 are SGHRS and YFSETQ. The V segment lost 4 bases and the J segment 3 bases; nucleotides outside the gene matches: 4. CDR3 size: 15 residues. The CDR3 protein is CASSPTGGGYNEQFF. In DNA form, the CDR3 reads TGCGCCAGCAGCCCGACAGGGGGCGGCTACAATGAGCAGTTCTTC.

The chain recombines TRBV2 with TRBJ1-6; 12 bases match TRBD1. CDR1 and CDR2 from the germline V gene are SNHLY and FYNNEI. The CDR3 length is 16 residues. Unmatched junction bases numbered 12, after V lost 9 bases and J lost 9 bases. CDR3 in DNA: TGTGCCAGTTGCGGGACAGGGGGCGCGTCGGGTTCACCCCTCCACTTT. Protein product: CASCGTGGASGSPLHF.

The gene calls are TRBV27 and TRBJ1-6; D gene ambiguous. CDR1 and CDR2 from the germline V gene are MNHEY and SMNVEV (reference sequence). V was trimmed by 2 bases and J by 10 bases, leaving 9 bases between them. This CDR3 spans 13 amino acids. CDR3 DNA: TGTGCCAGCAGTTTAGAGGGAAGGTCACCCCTCCACTTT. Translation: CASSLEGRSPLHF.

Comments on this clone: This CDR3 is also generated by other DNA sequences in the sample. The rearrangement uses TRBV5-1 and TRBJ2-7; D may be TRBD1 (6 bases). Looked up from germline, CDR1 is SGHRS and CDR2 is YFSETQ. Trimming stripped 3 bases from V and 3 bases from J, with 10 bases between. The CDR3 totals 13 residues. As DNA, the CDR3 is TGCGCCAGCAGCTCTGGACAGAGCTACGAGCAGTACTTC. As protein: CASSSGQSYEQYF.

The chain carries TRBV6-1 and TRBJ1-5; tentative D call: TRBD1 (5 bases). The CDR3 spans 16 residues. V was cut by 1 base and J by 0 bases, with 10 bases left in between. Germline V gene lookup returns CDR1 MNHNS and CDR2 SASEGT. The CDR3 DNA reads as TGTGCCAGCAGTGAAGAACCAGGGTATAGCAATCAGCCCCAGCATTTT. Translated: CASSEEPGYSNQPQHF.

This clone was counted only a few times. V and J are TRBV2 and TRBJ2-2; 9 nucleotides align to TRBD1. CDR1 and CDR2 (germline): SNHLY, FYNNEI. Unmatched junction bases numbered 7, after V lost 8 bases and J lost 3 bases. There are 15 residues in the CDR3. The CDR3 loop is CASGGTGFYTGELFF. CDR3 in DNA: TGTGCCAGCGGGGGGACAGGGTTTTACACCGGGGAGCTGTTTTTT.

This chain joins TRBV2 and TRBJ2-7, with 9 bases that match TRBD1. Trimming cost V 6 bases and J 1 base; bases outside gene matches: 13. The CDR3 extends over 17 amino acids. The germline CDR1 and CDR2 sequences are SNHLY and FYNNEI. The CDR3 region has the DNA TGTGCCAGCAGAGGTCCCGGGACAGGGCCGAAGTCCTACGAGCAGTACTTC. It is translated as CASRGPGTGPKSYEQYF.

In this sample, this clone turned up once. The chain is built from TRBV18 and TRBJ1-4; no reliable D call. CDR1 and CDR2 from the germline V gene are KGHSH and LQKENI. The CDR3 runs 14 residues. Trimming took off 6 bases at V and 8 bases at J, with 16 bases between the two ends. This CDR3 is CASSRNPSEEKLFF. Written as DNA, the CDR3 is TGTGCCAGCTCCCGCAACCCCTCGGAGGAAAAACTGTTTTTT.

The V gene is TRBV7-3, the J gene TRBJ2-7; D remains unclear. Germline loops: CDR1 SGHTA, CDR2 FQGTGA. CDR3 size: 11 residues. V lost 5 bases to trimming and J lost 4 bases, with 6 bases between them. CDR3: CASSREYEQYF. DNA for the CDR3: TGTGCCAGCAGCCGTGAGTACGAGCAGTACTTC.

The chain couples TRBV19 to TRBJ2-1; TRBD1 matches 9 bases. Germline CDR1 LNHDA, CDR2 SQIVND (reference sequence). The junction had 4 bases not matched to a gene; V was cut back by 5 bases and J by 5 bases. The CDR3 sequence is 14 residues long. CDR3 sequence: CASSRRDRDNEQFF. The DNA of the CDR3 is TGTGCCAGTAGTCGACGGGACAGGGACAATGAGCAGTTCTTC.

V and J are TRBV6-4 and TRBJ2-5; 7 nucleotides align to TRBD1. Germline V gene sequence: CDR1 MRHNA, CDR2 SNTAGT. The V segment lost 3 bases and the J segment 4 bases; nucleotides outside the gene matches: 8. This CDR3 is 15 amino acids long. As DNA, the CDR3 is TGTGCCAGCAGTGAAGAGGCAGGGGGTGCAGAGACCCAGTACTTC. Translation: CASSEEAGGAETQYF.

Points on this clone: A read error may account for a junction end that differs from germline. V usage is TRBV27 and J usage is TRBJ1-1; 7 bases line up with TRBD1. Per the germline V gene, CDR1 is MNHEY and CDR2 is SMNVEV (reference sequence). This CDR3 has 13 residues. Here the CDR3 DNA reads TGTGCCAGCAGTCAAGCCCGGGACAGCGACACCCGCTTT. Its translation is CASSQARDSDTRF.

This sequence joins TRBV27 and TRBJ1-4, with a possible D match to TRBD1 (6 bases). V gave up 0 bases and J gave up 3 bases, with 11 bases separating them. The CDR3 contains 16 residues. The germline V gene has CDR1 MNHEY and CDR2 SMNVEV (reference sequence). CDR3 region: CASSLSPAGANEKLFF. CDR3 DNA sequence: TGTGCCAGCAGTTTATCCCCGGCAGGGGCTAATGAAAAACTGTTTTTT. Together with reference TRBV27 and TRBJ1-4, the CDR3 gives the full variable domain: EAQVTQNPRYLITVTGKKLTVTCSQNMNHEYMSWYRQDPGLGLRQIYYSMNVEVTDKGDVPEGYKVSRKEKRNFPLILESPSPNQTSLYFCASSLSPAGANEKLFFGSGTQLSVL.

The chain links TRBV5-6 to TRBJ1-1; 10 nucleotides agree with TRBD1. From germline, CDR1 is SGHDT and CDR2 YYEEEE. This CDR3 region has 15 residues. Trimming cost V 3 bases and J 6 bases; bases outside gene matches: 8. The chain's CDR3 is CASSWTGTGDAEAFF. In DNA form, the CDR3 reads TGTGCCAGCAGCTGGACCGGGACAGGGGACGCTGAAGCTTTCTTT.

CDR3 nucleotides: TGTGCCAGCAGCTTAAATATTTTCCTTTCCGGGGCCAACGTCCTGACTTTC. Translation gives CASSLNIFLSGANVLTF. The V and J genes are TRBV11-2 and TRBJ2-6; no clear D gene. Germline V gene sequence: CDR1 SGHAT, CDR2 FQNNGV. CDR3 length: 17 residues. V lost 2 bases and J lost 4, with 15 bases in between. Drawing the rest from reference TRBV11-2 and TRBJ2-6, the complete variable domain is EAGVAQSPRYKIIEKRQSVAFWCNPISGHATLYWYQQILGQGPKLLIQFQNNGVVDDSQLPKDRFSAERLKGVDSTLKIQPAKLEDSAVYLCASSLNIFLSGANVLTFGAGSRLTVL.

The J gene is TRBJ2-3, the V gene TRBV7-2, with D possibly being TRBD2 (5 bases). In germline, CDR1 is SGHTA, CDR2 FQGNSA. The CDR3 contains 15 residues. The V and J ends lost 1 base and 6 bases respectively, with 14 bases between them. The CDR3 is CASSLGGGSWDTQYF. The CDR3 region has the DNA TGTGCCAGCAGCTTAGGAGGCGGGTCATGGGATACGCAGTATTTT.